These 17 T cell receptor beta chains were all obtained from the same sample, sequenced in a study of blood T cell repertoires in COVID-19 (dated by TCRdb to 2020 to 2022). Receptors were amplified or captured by the immunoSEQ multiplex PCR assay. The table comes from immuneACCESS by way of TCRdb, which keeps in-frame sequences with V and J called. Part of the clones is missing from these tables; in studies checked, under half for an unresolved V gene and the rest for unknown reasons. The sample records 120,000 to 150,000 clones, about 85% of which are singletons. About 2.8% of the sample rests with the top ten. The sample consisted of peripheral blood. The source of these receptors is a human donor with acute or convalescent COVID-19. The donor label of this sample is uncertain.

This rearrangement joins TRBV5-1 to TRBJ1-2; D is perhaps TRBD1 (6 bases). Germline values: CDR1 SGHRS, CDR2 YFSETQ. The CDR3 contains 15 residues. The V and J ends lost 2 bases and 8 bases respectively, with 19 bases between them. In DNA form, the CDR3 reads TGCGCCAGCAGCTTTACAGGACAGCCGCCTCGGGGCTACACCTTC. Protein: CASSFTGQPPRGYTF. The whole variable domain, remainder taken from reference TRBV5-1 and TRBJ1-2, is KAGVTQTPRYLIKTRGQQVTLSCSPISGHRSVSWYQQTPGQGLQFLFEYFSETQRNKGNFPGRFSGRQFSNSRSEMNVSTLELGDSALYLCASSFTGQPPRGYTFGSGTRLTVV.

This chain joins TRBV7-6 and TRBJ2-3, with 9 bases aligning to TRBD2. Germline V CDR1 and CDR2: SGHVS, FNYEAQ. V lost 6 bases and J lost 2; bases outside the gene matches: 6. The CDR3 totals 15 residues. CDR3 bases: TGTGCCAGCAGGGAACTAGCGGGTAACACAGATACGCAGTATTTT. Translating it yields CASRELAGNTDTQYF.

V and J are TRBV27 and TRBJ2-6; 7 bases align to TRBD1. The CDR3 extends over 17 amino acids. The V and J ends lost 3 bases and 4 bases, in that order; junction bases with no gene match: 9. Germline CDR1 reads MNHEY; CDR2 reads SMNVEV (reference sequence). Written as DNA, the CDR3 is TGTGCCAGCAGTTTGTTCGCGACAGGGATGGGGGCCAACGTCCTGACTTTC. Encoded protein: CASSLFATGMGANVLTF. The variable domain in full, completed from reference TRBV27 and TRBJ2-6, reads EAQVTQNPRYLITVTGKKLTVTCSQNMNHEYMSWYRQDPGLGLRQIYYSMNVEVTDKGDVPEGYKVSRKEKRNFPLILESPSPNQTSLYFCASSLFATGMGANVLTFGAGSRLTVL.

The genes are TRBV27 and TRBJ2-2; 9 bases map to TRBD2. There are 18 residues in the CDR3. V lost 6 bases and J lost 5; bases outside the gene matches: 16. Germline loops: CDR1 MNHEY, CDR2 SMNVEV (reference sequence). The CDR3 coding sequence is TGTGCCAGCAGCCACAGACCGGGACTAGCCTCGCGGACCGGGGAGCTGTTTTTT. Its translation: CASSHRPGLASRTGELFF.

This clone was seen only once. The CDR3 sequence: CASTAGAPYEQYF. CDR3 DNA: TGTGCCAGTACTGCGGGGGCACCCTACGAGCAGTACTTC. The genes are TRBV19 and TRBJ2-7; tentatively, D is TRBD2 (7 bases). V was clipped by 7 bases and J by 2 bases, with 12 bases between them. CDR3 size: 13 residues. Germline CDR1 LNHDA, CDR2 SQIVND (reference sequence).

The CDR3 region is CASSLDSLAGTNTGELFF. The DNA for the CDR3 is TGCGCCAGCAGCTTGGATTCACTAGCGGGGACGAACACCGGGGAGCTGTTTTTT. The chain combines TRBV5-1 with TRBJ2-2; TRBD2 aligns across 10 bases. CDR1 is SGHRS, CDR2 YFSETQ, per germline. The CDR3 sequence is 18 residues long. With V trimmed by 0 bases and J by 0 bases, 5 bases remained unmatched.

The table lists this clone with a count of one. J is TRBJ2-2 and V is TRBV29-1; D unclear. The V gene's germline CDR1 is SQVTM and CDR2 ANQGSEA. The CDR3 runs to 11 residues. Trimming cost V 6 bases and J 7 bases, with 9 bases left between them. CDR3 coding DNA: TGCAGCGTAGGAGATAACGGGGAGCTGTTTTTT. Translated, it gives CSVGDNGELFF.

The chain has TRBV18 and TRBJ2-1, with D perhaps matching TRBD1 (6 bases). The CDR3 totals 15 residues. Trimming stripped 4 bases from V and 7 bases from J, with 17 bases between. CDR1 KGHSH and CDR2 LQKENI come from the germline V gene. CDR3 protein: CASSLGHEPLNEQFF. The CDR3 DNA follows: TGTGCCAGCTCACTGGGACACGAACCATTAAATGAGCAGTTCTTC.

This clone has only a few counts. The rearrangement uses TRBV7-9 and TRBJ1-1; no clear D gene. The CDR3 loop spans 15 amino acids. V was cut by 6 bases and J by 5 bases, with 19 bases left in between. The germline gives CDR1 SEHNR, CDR2 FQNEAQ (reference sequence). CDR3 sequence reads: CASRLSRGMRTEAFF. CDR3 coding DNA: TGTGCCAGCAGATTATCGCGTGGCATGAGGACTGAAGCTTTCTTT. Using reference TRBV7-9 and TRBJ1-1 for the parts outside the CDR3, the full variable domain is DTGVSQNPRHKITKRGQNVTFRCDPISEHNRLYWYRQTLGQGPEFLTYFQNEAQLEKSRLLSDRFSAERPKGSFSTLEIQRTEQGDSAMYLCASRLSRGMRTEAFFGQGTRLTVV.

This clone was recorded a few times. V gene TRBV28 combines with J gene TRBJ1-2, with D maybe TRBD1 (6 bases). The V gene's germline CDR1 is MDHEN and CDR2 SYDVKM. V was trimmed by 6 bases and J by 0 bases, leaving 20 bases between them. This CDR3 spans 17 amino acids. The CDR3 coding sequence is TGTGCCAGCAGCCGTAGGGGGTTAAGGCCTACTAACTATGGCTACACCTTC. It translates to CASSRRGLRPTNYGYTF.

In the case of this clone: The identical CDR3 is also encoded by other nucleotide sequences in the sample. The chain recombines TRBV12-3 or TRBV12-4 with TRBJ2-5; D is undetermined. V lost 6 bases and J 1 base, leaving 3 bases between the germline ends. The CDR3 extends over 11 amino acids. This CDR3 is CASSSQETQYF. The CDR3 DNA reads TGTGCCAGCAGCAGCCAAGAGACCCAGTACTTC.

Here the CDR3 DNA reads TGCGCCAGCAGTAAAGGGGGGGACACTGAAGCTTTCTTT. Translating it yields CASSKGGDTEAFF. The gene calls are TRBV4-3 and TRBJ1-1; a possible D gene is TRBD1 (6 bases). Germline CDR1 reads LGHNA; CDR2 reads YSLEER. Trimming removed 6 bases at V and 3 bases at J, with 11 bases between. The CDR3 has 13 residues.

V and J are TRBV18 and TRBJ2-7, with D perhaps matching TRBD1 (6 bases). CDR1 and CDR2 from the germline V gene are KGHSH and LQKENI. Trimming stripped 4 bases from V and 2 bases from J, with 12 bases between. The CDR3 covers 14 residues. The CDR3: CASSLRQDTYEQYF. The DNA for the CDR3 is TGTGCCAGCTCACTTCGACAGGATACCTACGAGCAGTACTTC. Variable domain in full (rest from reference TRBV18 and TRBJ2-7): NAGVMQNPRHLVRRRGQEARLRCSPMKGHSHVYWYRQLPEEGLKFMVYLQKENIIDESGMPKERFSAEFPKEGPSILRIQQVVRGDSAAYFCASSLRQDTYEQYFGPGTRLTVT.

The genes are TRBV7-9 and TRBJ2-5, with D tentatively TRBD2 (7 bases). The CDR3 runs 14 residues. V was pared by 4 bases and J by 7 bases, with 16 bases between. The V gene's germline CDR1 is SEHNR and CDR2 FQNEAQ (reference sequence). The CDR3 sequence is CASSSSGGGGTQYF. The CDR3 bases are TGTGCCAGCAGCTCCTCAGGAGGGGGGGGGACCCAGTACTTC.

The chain has TRBV5-4 and TRBJ1-2; TRBD1 might be the D (6 bases). The CDR3 spans 14 residues. V gave up 1 base and J gave up 7 bases, with 14 bases separating them. The germline gives CDR1 SGHNT, CDR2 YYREEE (reference sequence). CDR3 protein: CASSLSTGKSGYTF. CDR3 DNA: TGTGCCAGCAGCTTGAGTACAGGGAAGTCTGGCTACACCTTC.

The genes are TRBV9 and TRBJ1-5, with D perhaps TRBD1 (5 bases). The CDR3 sequence is 15 residues long. The germline V gene encodes CDR1 SGDLS and CDR2 YYNGEE. Trimming cost V 0 bases and J 4 bases, with 11 bases left between them. CDR3 protein: CASSVVKGWNQPQHF. The CDR3 nucleotides read TGTGCCAGCAGCGTAGTCAAGGGGTGGAATCAGCCCCAGCATTTT. The full variable domain, its missing parts supplied by reference TRBV9 and TRBJ1-5, is DSGVTQTPKHLITATGQRVTLRCSPRSGDLSVYWYQQSLDQGLQFLIQYYNGEERAKGNILERFSAQQFPDLHSELNLSSLELGDSALYFCASSVVKGWNQPQHFGDGTRLSIL.

This clone has a handful of counts. The genes are TRBV19 and TRBJ1-1, with D perhaps matching TRBD1 (5 bases). This CDR3 has 13 residues. Germline V gene data show CDR1 as LNHDA and CDR2 as SQIVND (reference sequence). V was shortened by 8 bases and J by 0 bases, with 10 bases between the two germline ends. The CDR3 spells CASSQGLNTEAFF. The CDR3 nucleotides are TGTGCCAGTTCCCAGGGATTGAACACTGAAGCTTTCTTT.